Here is one T cell receptor (beta chain) with its context. The sample originates from a study of blood T cell repertoires in COVID-19. In the study overall: Sample material is recorded as cDNA or gDNA derived from T cells, B-cell-depleted T cells, or PBMCs.

V shed 5 bases and J 4 bases; nucleotides not matched to a gene: 5. The CDR3 is 14 amino acids. CDR1 and CDR2 (germline): KGHSH, LQKENI. This table comes from immunoSEQ multiplex PCR, and its TCRdb copy is limited to in-frame clones, with some not included. The data show just over 300,000 clones, over 85% seen once. The V call is TRBV18, the J call TRBJ1-2, with 9 bases identical to TRBD1. The specimen sequenced was peripheral blood. The TCR sequence derives from a woman in her 30s with COVID-19, enrolled during active disease. CDR3 region: CASSSDRGRYGYTF. The CDR3 region has the DNA TGTGCCAGCTCATCGGACAGGGGACGCTATGGCTACACCTTC.